Reported below is one T cell receptor beta chain. This sample was included in a study of OX40 agonist ivuxolimab in advanced cancers. Study as a whole: Three patients, one with hepatocellular carcinoma and two with cutaneous melanoma, achieved partial responses.

The data were produced by immunoSEQ multiplex PCR, yet TCRdb's version contains in-frame clones alone and is incomplete. The sample includes under 60,000 clones, about 89% of them seen just once. CDR3 length: 15 residues. Germline lookup yields CDR1 SGHDT and CDR2 YYEEEE. V was clipped by 3 bases and J by 2 bases; unmatched bases: 4. The source material was CD4+ or CD8+ T cells sorted from blood, sampled in a trial of the OX40 agonist ivuxolimab. This chain joins TRBV5-6 and TRBJ2-3; 9 positions match TRBD1. This receptor was taken from an adult with an advanced solid tumor such as melanoma, head and neck, liver or kidney cancer. The CDR3 nucleotides read TGTGCCAGCAGCTCGGACAGGGGACCCACAGATACGCAGTATTTT. Protein product: CASSSDRGPTDTQYF. The full variable domain, with the rest looked up from reference TRBV5-6 and TRBJ2-3, is DAGVTQSPTHLIKTRGQQVTLRCSPKSGHDTVSWYQQALGQGPQFIFQYYEEEERQRGNFPDRFSGHQFPNYSSELNVNALLLGDSALYLCASSSDRGPTDTQYFGPGTRLTVL.